The TCR beta chain under discussion was sequenced for a study of T cell responses to AZD1222 COVID-19 vaccine. Only in-frame clones appear in the TCRdb table, and some are missing; sequencing was by immunoSEQ multiplex PCR. Among 78,000 or so clones listed, about 91% were seen once. Study-wide results and limits: With dominance at 160-218 and 743-854, vaccine-associated CD4 TCRs spanned spike.

Worth noting for this clone: The antigen is undetermined.

The source is an adult in good health. Here the sequenced sample was peripheral blood, taken on day 0 of AZD1222 vaccination.

The CDR3 DNA is TGTGCCAGCAGCGATAGCAGTTACGAGCAGTACTTC. Translated, it gives CASSDSSYEQYF. This chain joins TRBV7-9 and TRBJ2-7; D not certain. Germline CDR1 SEHNR, CDR2 FQNEAQ (reference sequence). V was shortened by 5 bases and J by 4 bases, with 9 bases between the two germline ends. CDR3 size: 12 residues.